This is a list of T cell receptor beta chains from one sample in a study of T cells in Graves' hyperthyroidism and ophthalmopathy. TCRdb analysed the multiplex PCR reads with MiXCR anew, one entry per CDR3 protein. This table holds a few hundred thousand distinct CDR3 sequences, approximately 44% found once. The sample consisted of peripheral blood or thyroid tissue (not recorded which). Source of these receptors: an adult woman with Graves' disease, either hyperthyroidism or ophthalmopathy (not recorded which). CDR3s include the opening cysteine and the closing phenylalanine or tryptophan. The D gene is left open where the match is weak. Clone size is not always given. Where it is, it says once, few, many or a class for expanded clones.

V gene	D gene	J gene	clone size	CDR3 DNA	CDR3 protein
TRBV19	NA	TRBJ1-1	NA	TGTGCCAGTAGTATACGCGGGAGCACTGAAGCTTTCTTT	CASSIRGSTEAFF
TRBV5-6	TRBD2	TRBJ2-7	many	TGTGCCAGCAGCTTTCCTAGCGGTGACTCCTACGAGCAGTACTTC	CASSFPSGDSYEQYF
TRBV20-1	NA	TRBJ1-1	many	TGCAGTGCTAGAGATTACGTGGGTGCTGAAGCTTTCTTT	CSARDYVGAEAFF
TRBV13	NA	TRBJ2-7	many	TGTGCCAGCAGCCCCGGGGCAGGGTTAACCTACGAGCAGTACTTC	CASSPGAGLTYEQYF
TRBV11-2	TRBD2	TRBJ2-7	NA	TGTGCCAGCAGCTCAATCCAAACAGGGGGGACTAGCGGGAGAAGTACCTACGAGCAGTACTTC	CASSSIQTGGTSGRSTYEQYF
TRBV10-2	NA	TRBJ2-7	NA	TGCGCCAGCAGTGCTAACCCTGGGATTTACGAGCAGTACTTC	CASSANPGIYEQYF
TRBV20-1	NA	TRBJ1-6	once	TGCAGTGCTACCCGAGGGAATTCACCCCTCCACTTT	CSATRGNSPLHF
TRBV15	NA	TRBJ2-6	NA	TGTGCCACCAGCAGAGCACCGACAGGGGCCAACGTCCTGACTTTC	CATSRAPTGANVLTF
TRBV7-9	NA	TRBJ1-2	NA	TGTGCCAGCAGCTTAGAACCCGGGACGGACTTTGGCTACACCTTC	CASSLEPGTDFGYTF
TRBV6-4	NA	TRBJ1-5	once	TGTGCCAGCAGTGAACATCGAGGGCAGCCCCAGCATTTT	CASSEHRGQPQHF
TRBV3-1	NA	TRBJ2-3	NA	TGTGCCAGCAGCCAGGCCAGGGGCAGCACAGATACGCAGTATTTT	CASSQARGSTDTQYF
TRBV7-8	TRBD2	TRBJ2-1	NA	TGTGCCAGCAGCGCGGGAGGAGCGGTATTGTACAATGAGCAGTTCTTC	CASSAGGAVLYNEQFF
TRBV19	TRBD1	TRBJ1-5	once	TGTGCCAGTAGTACACAGGGGGTGAATCAGCCCCAGCATTTT	CASSTQGVNQPQHF
TRBV30	NA	TRBJ2-7	few	TGTGCCTGGAGCAGTCCAGGGGGGCGTGGGGAGCAGTACTTC	CAWSSPGGRGEQYF
TRBV7-9	NA	TRBJ1-3	many	TGTGCCAGCAGCCCTCAAGGTTGGACCATATATTTT	CASSPQGWTIYF
TRBV2	TRBD1	TRBJ1-4	few	TGTGCCAGCGAGACAGGGGGGAAGGAAAAACTGTTTTTT	CASETGGKEKLFF
TRBV5-1	NA	TRBJ1-4	many	TGCGCCAGCAGCTTGGACTTCGGGGGAAAACTGTTTTTT	CASSLDFGGKLFF
TRBV14	NA	TRBJ2-2	NA	TGTGCCAGCAGCCGATTGCGGGACGGGGAGCTGTTTTTC	CASSRLRDGELFF
TRBV28	NA	TRBJ1-1	few	TGTGCCAGCAGTTTATCCCCCGCCAGGGGGAACACTGAAGCTTTCTTT	CASSLSPARGNTEAFF
TRBV20-1	NA	TRBJ1-3	NA	TGCAGTGGAGACTCGGCGAACACCATATATTTT	CSGDSANTIYF
TRBV30	NA	TRBJ2-7	many	TGTGCCTGGAACGCGGGACAATTCTACGAGCAGTACTTC	CAWNAGQFYEQYF
TRBV20-1	TRBD1	TRBJ2-2	NA	TGCAGTGCTACGACAGGGGAGAACACCGGGGAGCTGTTTTTT	CSATTGENTGELFF
TRBV20-1	TRBD1	TRBJ1-2	many	TGCAGTGCTAGAGAGACAGGGGGCTTAGAAATTAGGGGCTACACCTTC	CSARETGGLEIRGYTF
TRBV12-3/TRBV12-4	NA	TRBJ2-5	NA	TGTGCCAGCAGGGAGAGGACAGGAGGGGAGACCCAGTACTTC	CASRERTGGETQYF
TRBV29-1	NA	TRBJ2-7	NA	TGCAGCGTTGAAGATTCAGGCGATCAGTACTTC	CSVEDSGDQYF
TRBV5-1	NA	TRBJ1-5	many	TGCGCCAGCAGCCCCCTAAGTGGCAATCAGCCCCAGCATTTT	CASSPLSGNQPQHF
TRBV4-2	NA	TRBJ2-7	few	TGTGCCAGCAGCCAAGTCGCGGGAACCCCCTGCGAGCAGTACTTC	CASSQVAGTPCEQYF
TRBV20-1	NA	TRBJ2-3	NA	TGCAGTGCCCCGGGGGCAACAGGAGATACGCAGTATTTT	CSAPGATGDTQYF
TRBV12-3/TRBV12-4	NA	TRBJ2-5	NA	TGTGCCAGCAGCCCCGCGGGAAAGGAGACCCAGTACTTC	CASSPAGKETQYF
TRBV2	NA	TRBJ1-1	many	TGTGCCAGCAGTGTATTCCGGACTGAAGCTTTCTTT	CASSVFRTEAFF
TRBV20-1	NA	TRBJ2-7	few	TGCAGTGCTAGAGATCAGGACACCTCCTACGAGCAGTACTTC	CSARDQDTSYEQYF
TRBV12-3/TRBV12-4	NA	TRBJ1-2	many	TGTGCCAGCAGTTTTCTGGGTCGTGGCTACACCTTC	CASSFLGRGYTF
TRBV28	NA	TRBJ2-7	few	TGTGCCAGCAGTTTATGGCGGAAGACCTACGAGCAGTACTTC	CASSLWRKTYEQYF
TRBV12-3/TRBV12-4	TRBD2	TRBJ2-7	many	TGTGCCAGCAGTTTATGGACGGGAGGCTCCTACGAGCAGTACTTC	CASSLWTGGSYEQYF
TRBV13	TRBD2	TRBJ2-7	NA	TGTGCCAGCAGTTTACGGGGCGGGAGGCCTTACGAGCAGTACTTC	CASSLRGGRPYEQYF
TRBV7-2	NA	TRBJ2-2	NA	TGTGCCAGCAGCCATAACGGGGAGCTGTTTTTT	CASSHNGELFF
TRBV20-1	TRBD1	TRBJ2-5	NA	TGCAGGGCAGACCGACAGGGGAGGGAGACCCAGTACTTC	CRADRQGRETQYF
TRBV10-3	NA	TRBJ1-3	once	TGTGCCATCAGTGCTAGTCACAGGGACTCTGGAAACACCATATATTTT	CAISASHRDSGNTIYF
TRBV29-1	TRBD1	TRBJ1-4	NA	TGCAGCGTTGAGGGCATAGTGGGGACAGGGGCAGAAAAACTGTTTTTT	CSVEGIVGTGAEKLFF
TRBV7-9	NA	TRBJ1-1	NA	TGTGCCAACCCTTACGAGGGTTACACTGAAGCTTTCTTT	CANPYEGYTEAFF
TRBV9	NA	TRBJ2-1	NA	TGTGCCAGCAGCGTAGGGGGCAGCCCCAATGAGCAGTTCTTC	CASSVGGSPNEQFF
TRBV7-9	NA	TRBJ1-6	few	TGTGCCAGCAGCTCCCGGACAGTGGGCTCACCCCTCCACTTT	CASSSRTVGSPLHF
TRBV11-2	TRBD2	TRBJ2-7	many	TGTGCCAGCAGGTCTCCGGGGGGGGGCTACGAGCAGTACTTC	CASRSPGGGYEQYF
TRBV5-1	NA	TRBJ1-5	many	TGCGCCAGCAGCTTGGGGCCAGGGGAGGGTCAGCCCCAGCATTTT	CASSLGPGEGQPQHF
TRBV12-3/TRBV12-4	NA	TRBJ1-5	many	TGTGCCAGCAGTTTGAGAGAGAATCAGCCCCAGCATTTT	CASSLRENQPQHF
TRBV4-1	NA	TRBJ1-2	NA	TGCGCCAGCAGCCACGCCACGAGGCAGGGGTCACAGGAACCATATGGCTACACCTTC	CASSHATRQGSQEPYGYTF
TRBV20-1	TRBD1	TRBJ1-2	NA	TGCAGTGCTAGGTTCGACAGGGGTCTTGGCTACACCTTC	CSARFDRGLGYTF
TRBV4-2	TRBD2	TRBJ2-7	NA	TGTGCCAGCAGCCATGAACTAGCGGGAGCCGCCTACGAGCAGTACTTC	CASSHELAGAAYEQYF
TRBV7-8	TRBD1	TRBJ2-7	NA	TGTGCCAGCAGCTATCACCGGGCACAGGGGGCCGAGCAGTACTTC	CASSYHRAQGAEQYF
TRBV7-9	NA	TRBJ2-7	many	TGTGCCAGCAGCTCCACCGGGGCGAGAGCTTACGAGCAGTACTTC	CASSSTGARAYEQYF
TRBV9	NA	TRBJ2-7	NA	TGTGCCAGCAGCGTTGGCCCCGAGAAAAGATACGAGCAGTACTTC	CASSVGPEKRYEQYF
TRBV6-4	TRBD1	TRBJ2-6	NA	TGTGCCAGCTCCCCGACAGGGTTCTCTGGGGCCAACGTCCTGACTTTC	CASSPTGFSGANVLTF
TRBV5-1	TRBD1	TRBJ2-7	NA	TGCGCCAGCAGCCTTTACAGGGGGGACGACGAGCAGTACTTC	CASSLYRGDDEQYF
TRBV9	NA	TRBJ1-1	many	TGTGCCAGCAGCGTAGTACAGTACTCTGAAGCTTTCTTT	CASSVVQYSEAFF